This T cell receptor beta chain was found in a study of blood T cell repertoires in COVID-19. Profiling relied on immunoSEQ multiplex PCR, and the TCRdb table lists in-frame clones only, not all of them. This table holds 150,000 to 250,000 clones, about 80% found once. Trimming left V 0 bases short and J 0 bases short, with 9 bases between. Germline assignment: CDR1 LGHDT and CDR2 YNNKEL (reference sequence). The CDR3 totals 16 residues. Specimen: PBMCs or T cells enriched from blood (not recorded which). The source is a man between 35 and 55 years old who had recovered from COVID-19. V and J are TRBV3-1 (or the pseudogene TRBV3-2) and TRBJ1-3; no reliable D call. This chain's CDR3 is CASSQDSGSSGNTIYF. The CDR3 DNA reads TGTGCCAGCAGCCAAGATTCGGGGAGCTCTGGAAACACCATATATTTT.